Ten or more counts support the clone carrying this T cell receptor (beta chain). Its specificity is unknown. With listed TCR primers and previously described methods, bulk TCR libraries were prepared. MiXCR, applied by TCRdb to the PCR reads, yields one record per CDR3 protein. The repertoire holds some 40,000 distinct CDR3 sequences, with about 24% as singletons. The data stem from a study of molecular identifiers for immune sequencing clone quantification. Study-wide points: Whereas clones above 20 RNA copies held under 1% of naive-cell molecules, they held over 97% of effector molecules. Spiked Jurkat TCR RNA originating from one cell could reportedly be identified amid approximately 900,000 naive cells.

Trimming took 0 bases from V and 3 from J, leaving 11 bases between them. Germline V gives CDR1 LNHDA, CDR2 SQIVND (reference sequence). This CDR3 is built from 15 residues. Sequencing was done on a sample of naive CD8+ T cells from blood, with Jurkat cell RNA spiked in. Subset in this sample: FACS-sorted CD8+CD4-CCR7+CD45RA+ naive T cells. The TCR originated in a human donor in good health. Some libraries in this study had Jurkat cell RNA spiked in. The chain combines TRBV19 with TRBJ1-2; D uncertain. The CDR3 here is CASSIDLVEDYGYTF. The CDR3, as DNA: TGTGCCAGTAGTATAGATCTTGTGGAGGACTATGGCTACACCTTC.